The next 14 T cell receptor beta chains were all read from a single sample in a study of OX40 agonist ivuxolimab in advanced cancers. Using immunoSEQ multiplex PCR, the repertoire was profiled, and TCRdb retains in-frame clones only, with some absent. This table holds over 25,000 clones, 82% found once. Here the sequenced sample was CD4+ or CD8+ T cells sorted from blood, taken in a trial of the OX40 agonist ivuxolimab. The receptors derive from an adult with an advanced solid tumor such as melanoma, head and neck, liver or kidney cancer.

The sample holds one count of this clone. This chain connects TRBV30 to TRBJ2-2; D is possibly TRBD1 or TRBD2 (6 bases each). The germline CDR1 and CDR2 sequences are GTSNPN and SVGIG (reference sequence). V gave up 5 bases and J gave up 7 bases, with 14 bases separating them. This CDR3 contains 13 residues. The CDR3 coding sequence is TGTGCCTGGGACTCAAGGGGGGACGGGGAGCTGTTTTTT. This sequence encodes CAWDSRGDGELFF.

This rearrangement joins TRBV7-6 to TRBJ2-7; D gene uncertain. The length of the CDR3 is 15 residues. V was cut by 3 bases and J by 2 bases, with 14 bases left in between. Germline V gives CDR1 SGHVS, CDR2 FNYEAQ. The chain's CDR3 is CASSLGTDGPYEQYF. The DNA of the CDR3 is TGTGCCAGCAGCTTGGGAACGGATGGCCCCTACGAGCAGTACTTC.

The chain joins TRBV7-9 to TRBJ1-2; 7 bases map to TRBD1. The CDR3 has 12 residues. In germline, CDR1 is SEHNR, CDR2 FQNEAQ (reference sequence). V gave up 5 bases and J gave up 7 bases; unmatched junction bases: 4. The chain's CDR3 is CASSRDRVGYTF. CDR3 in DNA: TGTGCCAGCAGCCGGGACAGAGTTGGCTACACCTTC.

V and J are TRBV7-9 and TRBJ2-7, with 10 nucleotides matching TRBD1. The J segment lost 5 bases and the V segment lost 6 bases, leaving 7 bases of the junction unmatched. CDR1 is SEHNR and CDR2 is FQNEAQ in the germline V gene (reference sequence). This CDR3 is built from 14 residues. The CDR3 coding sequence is TGTGCCAGCAGTTACCGGGACAGGGGCAACGAGCAGTACTTC. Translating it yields CASSYRDRGNEQYF.

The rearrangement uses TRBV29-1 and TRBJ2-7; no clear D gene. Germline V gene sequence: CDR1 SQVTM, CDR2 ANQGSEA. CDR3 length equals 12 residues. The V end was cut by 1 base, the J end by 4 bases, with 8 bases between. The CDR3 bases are TGCAGCGTTGAAGTGGACGGATACGAGCAGTACTTC. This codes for CSVEVDGYEQYF.

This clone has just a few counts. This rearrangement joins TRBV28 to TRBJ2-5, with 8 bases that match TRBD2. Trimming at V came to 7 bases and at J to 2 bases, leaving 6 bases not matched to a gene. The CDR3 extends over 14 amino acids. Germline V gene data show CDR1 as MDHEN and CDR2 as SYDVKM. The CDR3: CASKRGRVQETQYF. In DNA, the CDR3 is TGTGCCAGCAAGCGGGGGAGGGTACAAGAGACCCAGTACTTC.

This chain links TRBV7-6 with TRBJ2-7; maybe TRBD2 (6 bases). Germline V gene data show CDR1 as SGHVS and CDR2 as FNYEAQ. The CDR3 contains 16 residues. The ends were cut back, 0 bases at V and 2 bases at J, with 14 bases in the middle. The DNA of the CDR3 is TGTGCCAGCAGCTTAGCGCTGGCGGGGTCTACCTACGAGCAGTACTTC. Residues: CASSLALAGSTYEQYF.

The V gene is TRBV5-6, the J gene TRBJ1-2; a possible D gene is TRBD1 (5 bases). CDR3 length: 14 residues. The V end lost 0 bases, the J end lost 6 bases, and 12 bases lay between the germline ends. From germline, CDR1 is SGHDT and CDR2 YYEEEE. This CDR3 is CASSLGKGRNGYTF. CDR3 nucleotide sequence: TGTGCCAGCAGCTTGGGAAAGGGGCGAAATGGCTACACCTTC. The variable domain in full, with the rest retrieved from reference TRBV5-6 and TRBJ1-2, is DAGVTQSPTHLIKTRGQQVTLRCSPKSGHDTVSWYQQALGQGPQFIFQYYEEEERQRGNFPDRFSGHQFPNYSSELNVNALLLGDSALYLCASSLGKGRNGYTFGSGTRLTVV.

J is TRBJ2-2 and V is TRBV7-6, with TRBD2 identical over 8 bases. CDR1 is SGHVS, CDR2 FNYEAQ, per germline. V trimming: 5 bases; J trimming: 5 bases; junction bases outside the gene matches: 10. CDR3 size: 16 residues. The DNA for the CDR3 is TGTGCCAGCAGCCGAAGCGGGAGCGGGGAAACCGGGGAGCTGTTTTTT. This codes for CASSRSGSGETGELFF. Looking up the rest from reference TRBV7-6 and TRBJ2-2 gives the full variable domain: GAGVSQSPRYKVTKRGQDVALRCDPISGHVSLYWYRQALGQGPEFLTYFNYEAQQDKSGLPNDRFSAERPEGSISTLTIQRTEQRDSAMYRCASSRSGSGETGELFFGEGSRLTVL.

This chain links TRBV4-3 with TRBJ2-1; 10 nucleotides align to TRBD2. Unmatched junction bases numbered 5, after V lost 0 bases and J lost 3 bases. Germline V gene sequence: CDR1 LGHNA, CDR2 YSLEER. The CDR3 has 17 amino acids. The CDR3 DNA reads TGCGCCAGCAGCCAAGATAGCGGGGGGTTATACTACAATGAGCAGTTCTTC. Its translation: CASSQDSGGLYYNEQFF.

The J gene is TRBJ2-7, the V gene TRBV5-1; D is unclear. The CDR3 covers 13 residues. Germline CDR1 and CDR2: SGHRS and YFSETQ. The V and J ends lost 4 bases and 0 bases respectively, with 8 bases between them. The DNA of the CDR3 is TGCGCCAGCAGCCCGGACCACTCCTACGAGCAGTACTTC. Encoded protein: CASSPDHSYEQYF.

The CDR3: CASSPSGVISYNSPLHF. DNA of the CDR3: TGTGCCAGCAGCCCCAGTGGGGTCATCTCCTATAATTCACCCCTCCACTTT. This chain joins TRBV9 and TRBJ1-6; D remains unclear. Germline V CDR1 and CDR2: SGDLS, YYNGEE. The V end lost 4 bases, the J end lost 0 bases, and 14 bases lay between the germline ends. CDR3 length: 17 amino acids. The full variable domain, with the rest looked up from reference TRBV9 and TRBJ1-6, is DSGVTQTPKHLITATGQRVTLRCSPRSGDLSVYWYQQSLDQGLQFLIQYYNGEERAKGNILERFSAQQFPDLHSELNLSSLELGDSALYFCASSPSGVISYNSPLHFGNGTRLTVT.

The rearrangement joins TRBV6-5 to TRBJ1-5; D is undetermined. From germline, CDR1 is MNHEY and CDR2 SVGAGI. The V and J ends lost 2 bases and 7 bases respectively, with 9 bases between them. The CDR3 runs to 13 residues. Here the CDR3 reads CASSYGRSQPQHF. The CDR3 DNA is TGTGCCAGCAGTTACGGAAGGAGCCAGCCCCAGCATTTT.

CDR3 in amino acids: CASSIWDRGNTEAFF. In nucleotides, the CDR3 is TGTGCCAGTAGTATATGGGACAGGGGAAACACTGAAGCTTTCTTT. The chain carries TRBV19 and TRBJ1-1; 10 bases are shared with TRBD1. Germline values: CDR1 LNHDA, CDR2 SQIVND (reference sequence). Trimming at V came to 2 bases and at J to 2 bases, leaving 2 bases not matched to a gene. There are 15 residues in the CDR3.